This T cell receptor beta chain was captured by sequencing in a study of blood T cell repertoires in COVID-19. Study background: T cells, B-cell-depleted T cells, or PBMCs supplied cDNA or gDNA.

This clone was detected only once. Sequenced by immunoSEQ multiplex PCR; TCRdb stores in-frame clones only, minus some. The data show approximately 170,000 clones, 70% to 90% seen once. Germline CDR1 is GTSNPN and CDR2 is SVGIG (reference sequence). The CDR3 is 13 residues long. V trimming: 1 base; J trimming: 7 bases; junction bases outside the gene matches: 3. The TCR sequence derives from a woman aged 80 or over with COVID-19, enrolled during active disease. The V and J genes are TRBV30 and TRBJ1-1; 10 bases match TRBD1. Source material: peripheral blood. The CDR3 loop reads CAWSGQGAFEAFF. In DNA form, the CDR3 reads TGTGCCTGGAGTGGACAGGGGGCCTTTGAAGCTTTCTTT.